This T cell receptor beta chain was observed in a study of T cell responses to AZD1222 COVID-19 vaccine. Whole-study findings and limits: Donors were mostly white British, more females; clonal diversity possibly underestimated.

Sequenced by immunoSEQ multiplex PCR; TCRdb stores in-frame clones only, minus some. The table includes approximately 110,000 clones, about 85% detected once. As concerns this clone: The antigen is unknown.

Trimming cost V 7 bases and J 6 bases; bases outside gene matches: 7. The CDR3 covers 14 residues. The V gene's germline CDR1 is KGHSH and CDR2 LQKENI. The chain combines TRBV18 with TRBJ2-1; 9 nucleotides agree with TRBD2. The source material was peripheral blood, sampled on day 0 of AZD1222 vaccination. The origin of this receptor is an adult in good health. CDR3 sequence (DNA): TGTGCCAGCTTCCCGGCGGGAGGGCCCAATGAGCAGTTCTTC. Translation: CASFPAGGPNEQFF.